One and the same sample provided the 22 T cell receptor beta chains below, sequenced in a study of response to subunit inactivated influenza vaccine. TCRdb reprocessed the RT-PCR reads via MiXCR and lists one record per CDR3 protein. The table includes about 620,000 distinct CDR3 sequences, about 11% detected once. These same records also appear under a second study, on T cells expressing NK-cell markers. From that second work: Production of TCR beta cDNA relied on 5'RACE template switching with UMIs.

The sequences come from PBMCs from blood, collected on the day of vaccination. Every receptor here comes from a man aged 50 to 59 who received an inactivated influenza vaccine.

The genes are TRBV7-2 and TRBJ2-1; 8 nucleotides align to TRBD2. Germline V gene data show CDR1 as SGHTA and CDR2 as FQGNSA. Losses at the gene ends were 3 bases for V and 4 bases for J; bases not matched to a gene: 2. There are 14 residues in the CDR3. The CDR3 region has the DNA TGTGCCAGCAGCTTGCGGGAGGTGTACAATGAGCAGTTCTTC. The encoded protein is CASSLREVYNEQFF.

CDR3 amino acids: CASSPIIYNEQFF. CDR3 DNA sequence: TGTGCCAGCAGCCCTATTATCTACAATGAGCAGTTCTTC. The chain employs TRBV7-2 and TRBJ2-1; D ambiguous. The CDR3 length is 13 residues. Trimming shortened V by 5 bases and J by 3 bases, and 8 bases separated the two germline ends. From germline, CDR1 is SGHTA and CDR2 FQGNSA.

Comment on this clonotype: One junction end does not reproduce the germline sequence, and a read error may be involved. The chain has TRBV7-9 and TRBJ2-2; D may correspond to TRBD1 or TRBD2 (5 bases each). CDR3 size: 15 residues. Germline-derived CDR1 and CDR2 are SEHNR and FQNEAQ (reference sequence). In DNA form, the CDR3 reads TGTGCCAGCAGCCTAGCCGGGACCAAGGCTGGGGAGCTGTTTTTT. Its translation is CASSLAGTKAGELFF.

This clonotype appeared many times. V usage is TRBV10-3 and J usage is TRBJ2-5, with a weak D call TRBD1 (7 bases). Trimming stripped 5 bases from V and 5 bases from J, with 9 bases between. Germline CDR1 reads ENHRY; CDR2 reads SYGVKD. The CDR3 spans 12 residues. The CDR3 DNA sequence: TGTGCCATCAGTTCAGGGGGGGAGACCCAGTACTTC. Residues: CAISSGGETQYF.

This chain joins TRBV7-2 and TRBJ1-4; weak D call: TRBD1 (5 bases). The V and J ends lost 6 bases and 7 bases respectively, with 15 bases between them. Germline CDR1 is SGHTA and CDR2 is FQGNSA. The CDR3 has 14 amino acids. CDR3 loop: CASRRRGEGEKLFF. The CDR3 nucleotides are TGTGCCAGCAGGAGGCGGGGGGAAGGTGAAAAACTGTTTTTT.

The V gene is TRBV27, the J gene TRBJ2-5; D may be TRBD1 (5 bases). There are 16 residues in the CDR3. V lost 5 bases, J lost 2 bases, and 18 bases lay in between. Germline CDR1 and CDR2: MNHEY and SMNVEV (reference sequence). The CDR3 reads CASSPTRGSTQETQYF. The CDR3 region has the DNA TGTGCCAGCAGTCCAACAAGGGGATCTACTCAAGAGACCCAGTACTTC.

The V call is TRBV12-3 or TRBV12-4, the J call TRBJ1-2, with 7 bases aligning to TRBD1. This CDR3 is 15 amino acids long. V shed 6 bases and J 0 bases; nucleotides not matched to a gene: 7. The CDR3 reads CASSQGQTSNYGYTF. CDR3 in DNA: TGTGCCAGCAGCCAGGGACAGACCTCTAACTATGGCTACACCTTC.

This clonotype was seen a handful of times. The CDR3 region has the DNA TGTGCCAGCAGCTTCAGGATCATGGGCACCGGGGAGCTGTTTTTT. Translated: CASSFRIMGTGELFF. The rearrangement joins TRBV7-2 to TRBJ2-2; no clear D gene. Germline CDR1 reads SGHTA; CDR2 reads FQGNSA. The CDR3 sequence is 15 residues long. Trimming removed 3 bases from V and 4 bases from J, with 12 bases in between.

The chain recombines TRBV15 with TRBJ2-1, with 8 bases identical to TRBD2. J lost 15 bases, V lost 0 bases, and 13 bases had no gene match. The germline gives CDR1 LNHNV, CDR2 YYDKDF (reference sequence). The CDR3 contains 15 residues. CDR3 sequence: CATSRDRLATGDMFF. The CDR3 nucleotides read TGTGCCACCAGCAGAGACAGACTAGCGACTGGAGATATGTTCTTC.

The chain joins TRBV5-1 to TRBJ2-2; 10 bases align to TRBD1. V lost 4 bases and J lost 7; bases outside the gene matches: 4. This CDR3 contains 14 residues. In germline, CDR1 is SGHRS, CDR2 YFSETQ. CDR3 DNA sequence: TGCGCCAGCAGCCTCGGGACAGGGGTCGGGGAGCTGTTTTTT. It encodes CASSLGTGVGELFF.

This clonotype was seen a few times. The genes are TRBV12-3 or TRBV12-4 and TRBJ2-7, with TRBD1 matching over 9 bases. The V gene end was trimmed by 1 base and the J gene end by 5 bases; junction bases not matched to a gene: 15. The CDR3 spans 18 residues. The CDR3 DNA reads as TGTGCCAGCAGTTTAGACAGGGGGCGCCTGCGGGAGATAGACGAGCAGTACTTC. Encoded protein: CASSLDRGRLREIDEQYF.

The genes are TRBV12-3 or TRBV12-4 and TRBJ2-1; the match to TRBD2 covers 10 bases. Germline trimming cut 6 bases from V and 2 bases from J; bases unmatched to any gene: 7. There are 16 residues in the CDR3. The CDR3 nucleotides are TGTGCCAGCAGCCCCGGGACTAGCGCGACCTACAATGAGCAGTTCTTC. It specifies CASSPGTSATYNEQFF.

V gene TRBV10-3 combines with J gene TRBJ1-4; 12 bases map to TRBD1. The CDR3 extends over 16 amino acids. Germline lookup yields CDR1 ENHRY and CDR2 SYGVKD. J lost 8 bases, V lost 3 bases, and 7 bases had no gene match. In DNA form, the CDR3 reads TGTGCCATCAGTGACACCGGGACAGGGGGCATGGAAAAACTGTTTTTT. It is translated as CAISDTGTGGMEKLFF.

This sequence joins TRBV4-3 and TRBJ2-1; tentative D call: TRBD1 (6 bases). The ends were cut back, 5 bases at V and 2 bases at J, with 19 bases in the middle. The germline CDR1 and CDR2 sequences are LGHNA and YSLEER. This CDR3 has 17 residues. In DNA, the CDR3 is TGCGCCAGCAGCGAGGCCGTATCCGGGACAACCTACAATGAGCAGTTCTTC. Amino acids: CASSEAVSGTTYNEQFF.

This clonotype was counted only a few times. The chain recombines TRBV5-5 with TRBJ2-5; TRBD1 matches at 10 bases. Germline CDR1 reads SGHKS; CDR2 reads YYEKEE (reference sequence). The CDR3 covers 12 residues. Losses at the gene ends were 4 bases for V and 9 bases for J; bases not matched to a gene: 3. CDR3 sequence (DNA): TGTGCCAGCAGCGGGGACAGGGGACCCCAGTACTTC. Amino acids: CASSGDRGPQYF.

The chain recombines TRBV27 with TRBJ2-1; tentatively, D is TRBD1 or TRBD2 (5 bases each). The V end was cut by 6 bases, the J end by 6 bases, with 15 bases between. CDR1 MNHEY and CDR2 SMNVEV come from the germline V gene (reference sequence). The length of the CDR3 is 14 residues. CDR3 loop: CASRQRDGPNEQFF. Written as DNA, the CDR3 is TGTGCCAGCAGACAACGGGACGGCCCCAATGAGCAGTTCTTC.

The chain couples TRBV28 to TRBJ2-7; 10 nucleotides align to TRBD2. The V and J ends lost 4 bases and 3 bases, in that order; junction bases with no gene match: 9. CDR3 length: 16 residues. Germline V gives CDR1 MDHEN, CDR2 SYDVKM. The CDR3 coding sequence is TGTGCCAGCAGTTCATTTAGCGGGGGGAAGTTCTACGAGCAGTACTTC. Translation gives CASSSFSGGKFYEQYF.

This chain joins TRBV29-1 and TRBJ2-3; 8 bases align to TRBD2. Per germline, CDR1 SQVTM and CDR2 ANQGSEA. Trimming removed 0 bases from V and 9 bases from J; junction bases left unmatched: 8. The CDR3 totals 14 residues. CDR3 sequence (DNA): TGCAGCGTTGAAGACGGTGGTAGCGGGGAAACGCAGTATTTT. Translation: CSVEDGGSGETQYF.

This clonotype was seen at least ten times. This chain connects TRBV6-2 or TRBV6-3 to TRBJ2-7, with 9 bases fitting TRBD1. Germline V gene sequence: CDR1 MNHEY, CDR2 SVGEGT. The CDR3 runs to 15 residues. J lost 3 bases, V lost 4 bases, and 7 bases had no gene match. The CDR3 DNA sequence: TGTGCCAGCAGTTCAGACGGGACAGGGAGCTACGAGCAGTACTTC. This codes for CASSSDGTGSYEQYF.

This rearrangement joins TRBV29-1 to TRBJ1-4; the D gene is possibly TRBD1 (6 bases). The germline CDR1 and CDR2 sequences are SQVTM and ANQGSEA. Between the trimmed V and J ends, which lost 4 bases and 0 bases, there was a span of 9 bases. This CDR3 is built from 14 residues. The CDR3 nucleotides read TGCAGCGTTGGGACAGAACCAACTAATGAAAAACTGTTTTTT. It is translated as CSVGTEPTNEKLFF.

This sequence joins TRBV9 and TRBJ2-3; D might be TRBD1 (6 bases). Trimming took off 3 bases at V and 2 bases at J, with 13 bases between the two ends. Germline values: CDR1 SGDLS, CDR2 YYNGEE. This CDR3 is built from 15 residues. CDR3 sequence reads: CASSDTGILTDTQYF. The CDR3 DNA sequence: TGTGCCAGCAGCGACACAGGGATCCTCACAGATACGCAGTATTTT.

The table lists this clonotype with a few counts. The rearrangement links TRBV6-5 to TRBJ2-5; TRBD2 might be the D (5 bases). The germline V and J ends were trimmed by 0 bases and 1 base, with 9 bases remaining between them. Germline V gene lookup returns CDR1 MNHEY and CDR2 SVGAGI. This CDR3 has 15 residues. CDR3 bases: TGTGCCAGCAGTTACTCATCGGGATTCCAAGAGACCCAGTACTTC. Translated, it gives CASSYSSGFQETQYF.